A selection of T cell receptor beta chains follows, all from one sample in a study of T-cell reconstitution after alpha-beta-depleted transplantation in children. One entry per CDR3 protein results from TCRdb running MiXCR on the PCR reads. The repertoire holds about 600,000 distinct CDR3 sequences, 8% to 11% seen once, with about 4% in the top ten. Sequencing used PBMCs from the stem cell graft donor, obtained from the stem cell graft. These receptor sequences come from a human donor who donated a stem cell graft to a child with acute myeloid leukemia. The CDR3 runs from the conserved cysteine through the conserved F or W. Size is stated for part of the rows, as once, few or many counts, or as a class when the clone is expanded.

few,TRBV20-1,TRBJ2-7,CSARDQWGASSYEQYF
few,TRBV4-2,TRBJ1-1,CASSQGGEPEAFF
-,TRBV10-3,TRBJ2-3,CAIRDRATDTQYF
many,TRBV4-2,TRBJ2-2,CASSQESSSGELFF
few,TRBV7-9,TRBJ2-1,CASSFPGQGSYNEQFF
-,TRBV10-3,TRBJ1-1,CAIRQGPEAFF
many,TRBV29-1,TRBJ2-7,CSVGDRGPYEQYF
few,TRBV18,TRBJ2-1,CASSPPGTPSSYNEQFF
many,TRBV9,TRBJ2-6,CASSVDSGSSGANVLTF
-,TRBV28,TRBJ1-1,CASTTTSGSTEAFF
-,TRBV7-2,TRBJ2-1,CASSTLTSGRRNEQFF
-,TRBV20-1,TRBJ2-1,CRGTSGRGDEQFF
-,TRBV6-1,TRBJ2-1,CASSLSGLSSYNEQFF
many,TRBV11-2,TRBJ2-1,CASGILAGGYNEQFF
few,TRBV12-3/TRBV12-4,TRBJ2-4,CASRFLRDTGNPWTF
-,TRBV28,TRBJ1-2,CASRPGTVRGGNTF
-,TRBV20-1,TRBJ2-7,CSAPPGHGSYEQYF
many,TRBV29-1,TRBJ2-1,CSVLQGNEQFF
few,TRBV12-3/TRBV12-4,TRBJ1-1,CASSLAKGSTEAFF
few,TRBV6-6,TRBJ2-1,CATTRVYNEQFF
-,TRBV18,TRBJ2-5,CASSPRRSDDQYF
many,TRBV3-1,TRBJ2-7,CASSRAGEQYF
-,TRBV25-1,TRBJ2-7,CASRGPGALYEQYF
many,TRBV4-2,TRBJ2-3,CASSPDLPAAASIRTDTQYF
-,TRBV7-3,TRBJ1-6,CASSLNPGGPDSPLHF
-,TRBV27,TRBJ2-7,CASSLGQRSYEQYF
-,TRBV6-4,TRBJ1-2,CASRAGPNYGYTF
many,TRBV25-1,TRBJ2-1,CASRGLSPYNEQFF
many,TRBV12-3/TRBV12-4,TRBJ2-1,CASSFVTGGPFSYNEQFF
many,TRBV20-1,TRBJ2-2,CSARREAGELFF
few,TRBV9,TRBJ2-1,CASSVAEASGNEQFF
many,TRBV7-2,TRBJ2-5,CASSLWTSGQETQYF
-,TRBV10-3,TRBJ2-1,CAICPPPLTSGDYNEQFF
few,TRBV12-3/TRBV12-4,TRBJ2-7,CASSLAGTGEQYF
-,TRBV7-8,TRBJ1-4,CASSLAGGTANEKLFF
-,TRBV4-3,TRBJ2-2,CASSLQGLAGELFF
many,TRBV10-2,TRBJ2-5,CASSEIGLGRQETQYF
-,TRBV5-1,TRBJ2-3,CASSTIGTGGDTQYF
-,TRBV20-1,TRBJ2-1,CSAPRLVLYNEQFF
many,TRBV10-3,TRBJ1-1,CAISTRRTANTEAFF
-,TRBV27,TRBJ2-2,CASSLLPGLGGTGELFF
few,TRBV7-3,TRBJ2-3,CASSLGGTADTQYF
many,TRBV5-1,TRBJ2-1,CASSSSTGPRYNEQFF
few,TRBV18,TRBJ1-1,CASSPISGYGTEAFF
-,TRBV7-9,TRBJ2-1,CASSHRTDRYNEQFF
-,TRBV18,TRBJ1-1,CASSPDLGNTEAFF
-,TRBV30,TRBJ1-5,CAWSVGGNSNQPQHF
many,TRBV7-2,TRBJ2-7,CASSTLGQGVDEQYF
many,TRBV7-2,TRBJ2-1,CASSLAGLPEGQFF
many,TRBV29-1,TRBJ2-2,CSVWTSGRGTGELFF
-,TRBV7-2,TRBJ2-3,CASSLGRGTGPADTQYF
many,TRBV9,TRBJ2-7,CASSIGTGGSYEQYF
once,TRBV4-3,TRBJ2-7,CASSQDPPRADLAYEQYF
-,TRBV7-8,TRBJ2-4,CASSGATQIAKNIQYF